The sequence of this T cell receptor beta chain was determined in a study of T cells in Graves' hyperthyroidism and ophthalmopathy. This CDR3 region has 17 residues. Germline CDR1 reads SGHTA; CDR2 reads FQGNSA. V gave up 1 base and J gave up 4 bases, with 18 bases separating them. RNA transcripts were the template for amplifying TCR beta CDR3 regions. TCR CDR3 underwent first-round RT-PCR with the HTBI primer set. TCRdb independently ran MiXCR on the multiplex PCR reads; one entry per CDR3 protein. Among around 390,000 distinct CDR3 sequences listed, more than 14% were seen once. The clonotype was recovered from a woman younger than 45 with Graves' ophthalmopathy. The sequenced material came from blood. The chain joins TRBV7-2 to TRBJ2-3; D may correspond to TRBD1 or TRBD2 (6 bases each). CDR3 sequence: CASSLVEGGFWPDTQYF. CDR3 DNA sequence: TGTGCCAGCAGCTTAGTGGAGGGGGGCTTTTGGCCAGATACGCAGTATTTT.